The TCR beta chain described here comes from a study of cytomegalovirus exposure and HLA in healthy donors. Points from the study as a whole: Within the 120 or so validation repertoires, first-cohort TCR clusters tended to co-occur, according to a later analysis. High specificity and sensitivity for cytomegalovirus status were reported for the classifier.

The CDR3 is made up of 12 amino acids. Looked up from germline, CDR1 is MNHNS and CDR2 is SASEGT. V dropped 3 bases and J dropped 7; count of bases not matched to a gene: 2. Assay used: immunoSEQ multiplex PCR; TCRdb lists only in-frame clones, some missing. The sample has 150,000 or so clones; 94% are singletons. Comment on this clone: The antigen is unknown.

The chain joins TRBV6-1 to TRBJ1-1, with 7 bases matching TRBD1. The receptor was isolated from a young man in good health and CMV-seropositive. The sample was PBMCs. In DNA form, the CDR3 reads TGTGCCAGCAGTGAGACAGGGTTTGAAGCTTTCTTT. It encodes CASSETGFEAFF.